A single sample gave rise to the 10 T cell receptor beta chains below, sequenced in a study of type 1 regulatory T cells. TCRdb re-analysed the reads in MiXCR, keeping a single row per CDR3 protein. The table includes around 88,000 distinct CDR3 sequences, 31% detected once. The sample was CD4+ T cells, either the whole sample or a sorted fraction (not recorded which). These receptor sequences come from a human donor in good health.

The chain uses TRBV10-3 and TRBJ2-5; D ambiguous. Germline V gene data show CDR1 as ENHRY and CDR2 as SYGVKD. V lost 8 bases to trimming and J lost 2 bases, with 9 bases between them. This CDR3 is 12 amino acids long. The CDR3 DNA is TGTGCCATCGGTGGAAATCAAGAGACCCAGTACTTC. Translation: CAIGGNQETQYF.

The rearrangement uses TRBV5-1 and TRBJ2-2, with TRBD2 as a possible D gene (6 bases). Trimming removed 5 bases from V and 5 bases from J, with 7 bases in between. The CDR3 runs 12 residues. Per germline, CDR1 SGHRS and CDR2 YFSETQ. The CDR3 protein is CASREGTGELFF. As DNA, the CDR3 is TGCGCCAGCAGGGAGGGGACCGGGGAGCTGTTTTTT.

The chain uses TRBV6-1 and TRBJ2-1; TRBD2 agrees at 16 bases. Trimming took 0 bases from V and 0 from J; bases not matched to a gene: 8. The germline V gene encodes CDR1 MNHNS and CDR2 SASEGT. This CDR3 has 21 residues. The chain's CDR3 is CASSEAPPGLAGGSSYNEQFF. CDR3 sequence (DNA): TGTGCCAGCAGTGAAGCCCCCCCGGGACTAGCGGGAGGGAGCTCCTACAATGAGCAGTTCTTC.

The chain carries TRBV3-1 and TRBJ2-1; TRBD2 agrees at 15 bases. Germline CDR1 reads LGHDT; CDR2 reads YNNKEL (reference sequence). CDR3 length equals 18 residues. V was pared by 3 bases and J by 2 bases, with 5 bases of the junction left unmatched. In nucleotides, the CDR3 is TGTGCCAGCAGCCACTGGACTAGCGGGAGGGCCCCCTACAATGAGCAGTTCTTC. It is translated as CASSHWTSGRAPYNEQFF.

V gene TRBV20-1 combines with J gene TRBJ2-5; 9 positions match TRBD2. The germline gives CDR1 DFQATT, CDR2 SNEGSKA (reference sequence). The CDR3 sequence is 14 residues long. The CDR3 protein is CNAQKTSGEETQYF. In DNA form, the CDR3 reads TGCAATGCGCAAAAGACTAGCGGTGAAGAGACCCAGTACTTC.

In this sample, this clonotype turned up a few times. The chain joins TRBV7-2 to TRBJ2-5; D ambiguous. Germline CDR1 reads SGHTA; CDR2 reads FQGNSA. The CDR3 is 14 residues long. The V end was cut by 2 bases, the J end by 3 bases, with 10 bases between. CDR3 in amino acids: CASSLPPLKETQYF. CDR3 nucleotide sequence: TGTGCCAGCAGCTTACCCCCCCTGAAAGAGACCCAGTACTTC.

The rearrangement links TRBV4-1 to TRBJ2-5; 8 nucleotides align to TRBD1. CDR1 and CDR2 (germline): MGHRA, YSYEKL. This CDR3 region has 13 residues. J was trimmed by 5 bases and V by 4 bases; bases with no gene match: 3. As DNA, the CDR3 is TGCGCCAGCAGCCCTAGGACAGGGGAGACCCAGTACTTC. It encodes CASSPRTGETQYF.

This chain joins TRBV29-1 and TRBJ1-2; TRBD1 agrees at 8 bases. CDR1 is SQVTM, CDR2 ANQGSEA, per germline. Germline trimming cut 6 bases from V and 4 bases from J; bases unmatched to any gene: 4. CDR3 length equals 12 residues. The CDR3 DNA is TGCAGCGTGAAGACAGGGGTCTATGGCTACACCTTC. Amino acid sequence: CSVKTGVYGYTF.

The chain links TRBV7-2 to TRBJ1-2; no reliable D call. V lost 4 bases, J lost 5 bases, and 11 bases lay in between. This CDR3 contains 13 residues. Germline V lookup: CDR1 SGHTA, CDR2 FQGNSA. Here the CDR3 reads CASSSRTDYGYTF. CDR3 nucleotides: TGTGCCAGCAGCTCGCGGACGGATTATGGCTACACCTTC. The full variable domain, completed using reference TRBV7-2 and TRBJ1-2, is GAGVSQSPSNKVTEKGKDVELRCDPISGHTALYWYRQSLGQGLEFLIYFQGNSAPDKSGLPSDRFSAERTGGSVSTLTIQRTQQEDSAVYLCASSSRTDYGYTFGSGTRLTVV.

This clonotype has more than one count but fewer than ten. The rearrangement links TRBV5-1 to TRBJ2-7; 7 positions agree with TRBD1. The J segment lost 0 bases and the V segment lost 3 bases, leaving 3 bases of the junction unmatched. Germline lookup yields CDR1 SGHRS and CDR2 YFSETQ. The CDR3 is 14 amino acids. CDR3 in DNA: TGCGCCAGCAGCTACAGGGGACCCTCCTACGAGCAGTACTTC. It is translated as CASSYRGPSYEQYF. The variable domain in full, with the rest retrieved from reference TRBV5-1 and TRBJ2-7, is KAGVTQTPRYLIKTRGQQVTLSCSPISGHRSVSWYQQTPGQGLQFLFEYFSETQRNKGNFPGRFSGRQFSNSRSEMNVSTLELGDSALYLCASSYRGPSYEQYFGPGTRLTVT.